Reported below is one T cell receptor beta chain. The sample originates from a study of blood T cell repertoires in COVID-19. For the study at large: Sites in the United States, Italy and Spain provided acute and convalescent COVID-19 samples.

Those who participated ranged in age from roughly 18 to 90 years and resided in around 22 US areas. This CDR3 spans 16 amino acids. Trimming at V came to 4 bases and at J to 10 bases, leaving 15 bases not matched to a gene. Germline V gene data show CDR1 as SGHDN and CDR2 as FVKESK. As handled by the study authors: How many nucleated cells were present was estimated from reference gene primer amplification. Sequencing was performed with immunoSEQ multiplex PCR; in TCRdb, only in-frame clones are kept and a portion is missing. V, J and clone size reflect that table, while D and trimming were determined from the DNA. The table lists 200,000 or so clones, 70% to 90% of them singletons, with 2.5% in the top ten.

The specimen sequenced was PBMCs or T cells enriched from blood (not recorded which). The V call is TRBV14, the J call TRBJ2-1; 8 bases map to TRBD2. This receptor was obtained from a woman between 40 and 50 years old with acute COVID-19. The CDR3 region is CASSPPGLASIREQFF. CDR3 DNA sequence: TGTGCCAGCAGCCCACCAGGACTAGCCTCAATCCGGGAGCAGTTCTTC. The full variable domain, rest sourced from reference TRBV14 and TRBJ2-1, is EAGVTQFPSHSVIEKGQTVTLRCDPISGHDNLYWYRRVMGKEIKFLLHFVKESKQDESGMPNNRFLAERTGGTYSTLKVQPAELEDSGVYFCASSPPGLASIREQFFGPGTRLTVL.